This passage covers 17 T cell receptor beta chains from one sample sequenced in a study of T cell repertoires in cytomegalovirus infection. The antigens of these receptors remain unknown. TCRdb passed the reads through MiXCR, listing each CDR3 protein once. The sample shows 450,000 to 550,000 distinct CDR3 sequences, 40% to 50% of them seen only once. Sequences were derived from cultured PBMCs, sampled from culture after CMV antigen stimulation. These receptors were obtained from a human donor in good health (CMV status not recorded). Some clones in this sample may be carry-over from other donors' samples.

This chain uses TRBV7-6 with TRBJ1-1; no clear D gene. This CDR3 is built from 13 residues. Germline CDR1 reads SGHVS; CDR2 reads FNYEAQ. V was pared by 5 bases and J by 4 bases, with 11 bases between. The CDR3 bases are TGTGCCAGCAGCGCGGGTGAGGGCACTGAAGCTTTCTTT. The encoded protein is CASSAGEGTEAFF.

The V gene is TRBV6-6, the J gene TRBJ2-1; D possibly matches TRBD1 or TRBD2 (5 bases each). The CDR3 loop spans 18 amino acids. V was cut by 4 bases and J by 0 bases, with 19 bases left in between. Germline assignment: CDR1 MNHNY and CDR2 SVGAGI (reference sequence). The CDR3: CASSFPRQGPYSYNEQFF. The DNA of the CDR3 is TGTGCCAGCAGTTTCCCCCGGCAGGGACCTTACTCCTACAATGAGCAGTTCTTC.

V gene TRBV27 combines with J gene TRBJ1-4, with D perhaps TRBD1 (5 bases). The V and J ends lost 4 bases and 8 bases respectively, with 14 bases between them. The length of the CDR3 is 14 residues. Germline lookup yields CDR1 MNHEY and CDR2 SMNVEV (reference sequence). Here the CDR3 reads CASSWSRAGEKLFF. The CDR3 region has the DNA TGTGCCAGCAGTTGGAGCAGGGCCGGGGAAAAACTGTTTTTT.

With regard to this clonotype: The conserved phenylalanine or tryptophan normally closing the CDR3 is absent here, so this likely arose from a read error. CDR3 bases: TGTGCCAGCAGTTTGATCAGCGGGGGGTTGAGCTCCTACAATGAGCAGTTCTCC. Translating gives CASSLISGGLSSYNEQFS. This chain joins TRBV12-3 or TRBV12-4 and TRBJ2-1; TRBD2 matches 9 bases. The CDR3 totals 18 residues. Trimming took 3 bases from V and 0 from J; bases not matched to a gene: 9.

This clonotype was seen repeatedly, ten times or more. The chain recombines TRBV7-2 with TRBJ2-3, with D hard to call. V was clipped by 1 base and J by 3 bases, with 8 bases between them. Germline lookup yields CDR1 SGHTA and CDR2 FQGNSA. The CDR3 extends over 14 amino acids. This CDR3 is CASSLGFGTDTQYF. The CDR3 bases are TGTGCCAGCAGCTTAGGGTTTGGGACAGATACGCAGTATTTT.

This clonotype was seen a few times. J is TRBJ1-6 and V is TRBV7-4; TRBD1 is a possible D gene (6 bases). Looked up from germline, CDR1 is SGHVT and CDR2 is SQSDAQ. The CDR3 is 20 amino acids. Between the trimmed V and J ends, which lost 6 bases and 0 bases, there was a span of 24 bases. This CDR3 is CASSPWTEKDSSSYNSPLHF. CDR3 DNA sequence: TGTGCCAGCAGTCCCTGGACAGAAAAAGATAGTAGCTCCTATAATTCACCCCTCCACTTT.

CDR3 residues: CASSRQRQAYEQYF. The DNA for the CDR3 is TGTGCCAGCAGTCGACAACGACAAGCCTACGAGCAGTACTTC. This rearrangement joins TRBV6-1 to TRBJ2-7; unclear D gene. Germline lookup yields CDR1 MNHNS and CDR2 SASEGT. The germline V and J ends were trimmed by 5 bases and 2 bases, with 13 bases remaining between them. CDR3 length: 14 amino acids.

This clonotype was seen more than once but under ten times. V is TRBV7-6 and J is TRBJ1-1, with D hard to call. V dropped 3 bases and J dropped 3 bases, with 5 bases sitting between them. The CDR3 spans 12 residues. The germline gives CDR1 SGHVS, CDR2 FNYEAQ. CDR3 sequence: CASSFLDTEAFF. The CDR3 nucleotides are TGTGCCAGCAGCTTTCTTGACACTGAAGCTTTCTTT.

There are a few counts of this clonotype. The V gene is TRBV7-9, the J gene TRBJ1-2, with D hard to call. The length of the CDR3 is 13 residues. V dropped 5 bases and J dropped 0 bases, with 7 bases sitting between them. Germline V gene data show CDR1 as SEHNR and CDR2 as FQNEAQ (reference sequence). Here the CDR3 reads CASSRAPNYGYTF. CDR3 DNA: TGTGCCAGCAGCCGCGCGCCTAACTATGGCTACACCTTC.

The chain recombines TRBV7-2 with TRBJ1-5; 7 positions agree with TRBD1. V trimming: 0 bases; J trimming: 0 bases; junction bases outside the gene matches: 5. Germline loops: CDR1 SGHTA, CDR2 FQGNSA. The CDR3 runs 17 residues. The CDR3 sequence is CASSLAGTAYSNQPQHF. The CDR3 bases are TGTGCCAGCAGCTTAGCCGGGACAGCGTATAGCAATCAGCCCCAGCATTTT. The full variable domain, in which reference TRBV7-2 and TRBJ1-5 provide the parts outside the CDR3, is GAGVSQSPSNKVTEKGKDVELRCDPISGHTALYWYRQSLGQGLEFLIYFQGNSAPDKSGLPSDRFSAERTGGSVSTLTIQRTQQEDSAVYLCASSLAGTAYSNQPQHFGDGTRLSIL.

The chain combines TRBV24-1 with TRBJ2-1; TRBD1 matches 10 bases. CDR1 is KGHDR, CDR2 SFDVKD, per germline. With V trimmed by 5 bases and J by 9 bases, 6 bases remained unmatched. CDR3 length: 14 residues. The CDR3 sequence is CATSGGQGDIEQFF. The DNA of the CDR3 is TGTGCCACCAGTGGCGGACAGGGGGACATTGAGCAGTTCTTC.

Ten or more counts support this clonotype. This rearrangement joins TRBV24-1 to TRBJ2-1; D unresolved. CDR1 and CDR2 (germline): KGHDR, SFDVKD. This CDR3 has 13 residues. Trimming left V 3 bases short and J 6 bases short, with 8 bases between. This chain's CDR3 is CATSDLSGNEQFF. In DNA, the CDR3 is TGTGCCACCAGTGATCTAAGTGGCAATGAGCAGTTCTTC.

The chain joins TRBV12-3 or TRBV12-4 to TRBJ1-1; 7 bases line up with TRBD1. Unmatched junction bases numbered 7, after V lost 6 bases and J lost 3 bases. CDR3 length: 14 amino acids. CDR3 sequence (DNA): TGTGCCAGCAGCGAGACAGGGTGGGACACTGAAGCTTTCTTT. Its translation is CASSETGWDTEAFF.

This clonotype turned up a few times. The gene calls are TRBV7-8 and TRBJ2-1; D ambiguous. This CDR3 comprises 13 residues. Germline CDR1 and CDR2: SGHVS and FQNEAQ. V lost 6 bases and J lost 4, with 10 bases in between. DNA of the CDR3: TGTGCCAGCAGGGCAAAACTGTACAATGAGCAGTTCTTC. It encodes CASRAKLYNEQFF.

This chain joins TRBV28 and TRBJ1-6, with D perhaps TRBD1 (5 bases). Germline CDR1 and CDR2: MDHEN and SYDVKM. Trimming removed 7 bases from V and 9 bases from J, with 16 bases in between. The CDR3 is 14 amino acids. DNA of the CDR3: TGTGCCAGCAACGTAGGGGATTCGGGTTCACCCCTCCACTTT. It translates to CASNVGDSGSPLHF.

This sequence joins TRBV20-1 and TRBJ1-5; D gene ambiguous. The V end lost 3 bases, the J end lost 2 bases, and 8 bases lay between the germline ends. Germline V lookup: CDR1 DFQATT, CDR2 SNEGSKA (reference sequence). The length of the CDR3 is 13 residues. This CDR3 is CSASSVGNQPQHF. The CDR3 region has the DNA TGCAGTGCTAGTTCCGTGGGCAATCAGCCCCAGCATTTT.

V is TRBV7-6 and J is TRBJ2-7; 9 nucleotides agree with TRBD2. Germline V gene sequence: CDR1 SGHVS, CDR2 FNYEAQ. V lost 7 bases to trimming and J lost 4 bases; unmatched junction nucleotides: 8. CDR3 length equals 14 residues. The CDR3 protein is CASNFSGSRYEQYF. The CDR3 DNA is TGTGCCAGCAACTTTAGCGGGAGTAGGTACGAGCAGTACTTC.